Presented here are 23 T cell receptor beta chains from one specimen sequenced in a study of blood T cell repertoires in COVID-19. Produced via immunoSEQ multiplex PCR; TCRdb's table is partial and in-frame only. The sample has 450,000 to 500,000 clones, roughly 85% seen once. Sample: peripheral blood. These receptors were collected from a human donor in a cohort sampled during active COVID-19.

The rearrangement links TRBV19 to TRBJ1-5; perhaps TRBD1 as D (6 bases). Germline CDR1 reads LNHDA; CDR2 reads SQIVND (reference sequence). This CDR3 has 15 residues. V shed 5 bases and J shed 5 bases, with 16 bases lying between them. The CDR3 DNA reads as TGTGCCAGTAGTTATCTTCAGGGGATCGATCAGCCCCAGCATTTT. Amino acid sequence: CASSYLQGIDQPQHF. The complete variable domain, with remaining parts taken from reference TRBV19 and TRBJ1-5, reads DGGITQSPKYLFRKEGQNVTLSCEQNLNHDAMYWYRQDPGQGLRLIYYSQIVNDFQKGDIAEGYSVSREKKESFPLTVTSAQKNPTAFYLCASSYLQGIDQPQHFGDGTRLSIL.

The chain couples TRBV9 to TRBJ2-3; TRBD2 aligns across 13 bases. This CDR3 region has 18 residues. J gave up 6 bases and V 3 bases, and 13 bases lay outside the gene matches. Per germline, CDR1 SGDLS and CDR2 YYNGEE. This CDR3 is CASSAYSPGLAGRDTQYF. DNA of the CDR3: TGTGCCAGCAGCGCCTATTCTCCGGGACTAGCGGGAAGGGATACGCAGTATTTT.

V usage is TRBV5-4 and J usage is TRBJ2-7; D perhaps matches TRBD1 (6 bases). The CDR3 contains 14 residues. Germline V CDR1 and CDR2: SGHNT, YYREEE (reference sequence). The V gene lost 4 bases and the J gene lost 3 bases, with 14 bases spanning the gap. The CDR3 nucleotides read TGTGCCAGCAGCACCATGACAGGCAACTACGAGCAGTACTTC. As protein: CASSTMTGNYEQYF. Supplemented by reference TRBV5-4 and TRBJ2-7, the full variable domain reads ETGVTQSPTHLIKTRGQQVTLRCSSQSGHNTVSWYQQALGQGPQFIFQYYREEENGRGNFPPRFSGLQFPNYSSELNVNALELDDSALYLCASSTMTGNYEQYFGPGTRLTVT.

The chain carries TRBV7-9 and TRBJ1-4; 9 bases fit TRBD1. There are 14 residues in the CDR3. From germline, CDR1 is SEHNR and CDR2 FQNEAQ (reference sequence). Trimming at V came to 4 bases and at J to 8 bases, leaving 5 bases not matched to a gene. The CDR3 nucleotides are TGTGCCAGCAGCTCGACAGGGGGGAGCGAAAAACTGTTTTTT. Encoded protein: CASSSTGGSEKLFF.

V is TRBV30 and J is TRBJ1-1; D is ambiguous. The CDR3 loop spans 12 amino acids. The germline V gene has CDR1 GTSNPN and CDR2 SVGIG (reference sequence). The V end lost 2 bases, the J end lost 11 bases, and 15 bases lay between the germline ends. CDR3 coding DNA: TGTGCCTGGAGTTCCGATGGGGAGAGGGCTTTCTTT. This encodes CAWSSDGERAFF.

CDR3 DNA: TGTGCCAGCAGTTCTATACTACGTGGGACAGTTGATAGTATGGGCTACACCTTC. Translation: CASSSILRGTVDSMGYTF. The V gene is TRBV28, the J gene TRBJ1-2; TRBD1 matches 7 bases. CDR1 is MDHEN and CDR2 is SYDVKM in the germline V gene. Germline trimming cut 4 bases from V and 8 bases from J; bases unmatched to any gene: 22. The CDR3 extends over 18 amino acids.

J is TRBJ1-2 and V is TRBV3-1 (or the pseudogene TRBV3-2), with D possibly matching TRBD1 (6 bases). CDR1 is LGHDT and CDR2 is YNNKEL in the germline V gene (reference sequence). Trimming took 4 bases from V and 7 from J, leaving 19 bases between them. This CDR3 contains 15 residues. For the CDR3, the DNA is TGTGCCAGCAGCCCCGTTACAGGGAGAGTTGTTGGCTACACCTTC. Its protein is CASSPVTGRVVGYTF.

This clone is a singleton in its sample. V and J are TRBV29-1 and TRBJ1-1; 8 positions match TRBD1. V gave up 6 bases and J gave up 4 bases; unmatched junction bases: 7. The CDR3 has 13 amino acids. The germline V gene encodes CDR1 SQVTM and CDR2 ANQGSEA. CDR3 region: CSVGQGGFTEAFF. In nucleotides, the CDR3 is TGCAGCGTAGGACAGGGAGGGTTCACTGAAGCTTTCTTT.

The chain couples TRBV5-6 to TRBJ1-1; tentatively, D is TRBD1 (5 bases). Germline lookup yields CDR1 SGHDT and CDR2 YYEEEE. The CDR3 consists of 16 residues. Deletions cut 1 base from V and 2 bases from J, with 15 bases between. The chain's CDR3 is CASSLPGGTVNTEAFF. CDR3 in DNA: TGTGCCAGCAGCTTGCCAGGCGGGACGGTTAACACTGAAGCTTTCTTT.

The chain recombines TRBV29-1 with TRBJ2-7, with 7 bases that match TRBD1. J gave up 3 bases and V 4 bases, and 9 bases lay outside the gene matches. Germline V CDR1 and CDR2: SQVTM, ANQGSEA. This CDR3 comprises 14 residues. CDR3 protein: CSVAHRGPYYEQYF. The CDR3 nucleotides read TGCAGCGTTGCCCACAGGGGCCCCTACTACGAGCAGTACTTC.

J is TRBJ1-1 and V is TRBV18, with a weak D call TRBD1 (6 bases). V lost 5 bases and J 0 bases, leaving 10 bases between the germline ends. CDR1 is KGHSH, CDR2 LQKENI, per germline. The CDR3 has 14 residues. In nucleotides, the CDR3 is TGTGCCAGCTCATCCGGACAGATGAACACTGAAGCTTTCTTT. Its translation: CASSSGQMNTEAFF.

The CDR3 nucleotides are TGTGCCCTAGAGGACAGGGGGCCATCCGGGGAGCTGTTTTTT. The encoded protein is CALEDRGPSGELFF. This rearrangement joins TRBV30 to TRBJ2-2; 11 nucleotides agree with TRBD1. V was pared by 8 bases and J by 6 bases, with 8 bases of the junction left unmatched. Germline CDR1 GTSNPN, CDR2 SVGIG (reference sequence). The CDR3 covers 14 residues.

V usage is TRBV4-1 and J usage is TRBJ2-7, with 7 bases fitting TRBD1. The CDR3 extends over 16 amino acids. CDR1 and CDR2 from the germline V gene are MGHRA and YSYEKL. V lost 2 bases to trimming and J lost 3 bases; unmatched junction nucleotides: 10. The CDR3 coding sequence is TGCGCCAGCAGCCAACCCGGGACAGAGCTCTTCTACGAGCAGTACTTC. It translates to CASSQPGTELFYEQYF.

The chain links TRBV11-3 to TRBJ1-2; D is undetermined. The germline V gene has CDR1 SGHNT and CDR2 YENEEA. Trimming cost V 2 bases and J 5 bases, with 9 bases left between them. The CDR3 covers 13 residues. The CDR3 protein is CASSLRSGYGYTF. The CDR3 DNA is TGTGCCAGCAGCTTACGATCGGGATATGGCTACACCTTC. The variable domain in full, with the rest retrieved from reference TRBV11-3 and TRBJ1-2, is EAGVVQSPRYKIIEKKQPVAFWCNPISGHNTLYWYLQNLGQGPELLIRYENEEAVDDSQLPKDRFSAERLKGVDSTLKIQPAELGDSAVYLCASSLRSGYGYTFGSGTRLTVV.

The V and J genes are TRBV19 and TRBJ2-1, with unresolved D. Trimming removed 3 bases from V and 0 bases from J, with 12 bases in between. This CDR3 contains 16 residues. CDR1 is LNHDA and CDR2 is SQIVND in the germline V gene (reference sequence). The CDR3 DNA sequence: TGTGCCAGTAGTATCCTTCTCAGCGCCTCCTACAATGAGCAGTTCTTC. This encodes CASSILLSASYNEQFF. The whole variable domain, filled in from reference TRBV19 and TRBJ2-1, reads DGGITQSPKYLFRKEGQNVTLSCEQNLNHDAMYWYRQDPGQGLRLIYYSQIVNDFQKGDIAEGYSVSREKKESFPLTVTSAQKNPTAFYLCASSILLSASYNEQFFGPGTRLTVL.

The V gene is TRBV19, the J gene TRBJ2-1; 9 bases map to TRBD2. This CDR3 is 15 amino acids long. Trimming removed 4 bases from V and 4 bases from J; junction bases left unmatched: 5. CDR1 and CDR2 (germline): LNHDA, SQIVND (reference sequence). The CDR3 sequence: CASSTGLASYNEQFF. DNA for the CDR3: TGTGCCAGTAGTACCGGACTAGCGTCATACAATGAGCAGTTCTTC.

The chain joins TRBV9 to TRBJ2-2; D not certain. The CDR3 extends over 15 amino acids. CDR1 and CDR2 from the germline V gene are SGDLS and YYNGEE. Trimming shortened V by 0 bases and J by 5 bases, and 11 bases separated the two germline ends. The CDR3 nucleotides are TGTGCCAGCAGCGTAGTCGGGTTGTTTACCGGGGAGCTGTTTTTT. Translated: CASSVVGLFTGELFF.

This chain links TRBV28 with TRBJ2-1, with a weak D call TRBD2 (6 bases). This CDR3 has 15 amino acids. The germline CDR1 and CDR2 sequences are MDHEN and SYDVKM. With 8 bases removed from V and 4 bases from J, the gap between germline ends came to 18 bases. As DNA, the CDR3 is TGTGCCAGCTCGATACCGGGAGTCTATTACAATGAGCAGTTCTTC. Its protein product is CASSIPGVYYNEQFF.

This clone has only a few counts. The J gene is TRBJ1-6, the V gene TRBV5-1, with TRBD1 matching over 8 bases. The ends lost 4 bases at V and 10 bases at J; junction bases unmatched: 7. Germline values: CDR1 SGHRS, CDR2 YFSETQ. CDR3 length: 14 residues. CDR3 region: CASSLDRGASPLHF. CDR3 nucleotides: TGCGCCAGCAGCCTCGACAGGGGCGCGTCACCCCTCCACTTT.

The rearrangement joins TRBV5-1 to TRBJ2-7, with TRBD1 as a possible D gene (6 bases). This CDR3 has 14 amino acids. Deletions cut 4 bases from V and 0 bases from J, with 11 bases between. The germline V gene has CDR1 SGHRS and CDR2 YFSETQ. The CDR3 is CASSRDRNSYEQYF. CDR3 nucleotide sequence: TGCGCCAGCAGCCGAGACAGGAACTCCTACGAGCAGTACTTC. Supplemented by reference TRBV5-1 and TRBJ2-7, the full variable domain reads KAGVTQTPRYLIKTRGQQVTLSCSPISGHRSVSWYQQTPGQGLQFLFEYFSETQRNKGNFPGRFSGRQFSNSRSEMNVSTLELGDSALYLCASSRDRNSYEQYFGPGTRLTVT.

The CDR3 region is CASRTGSETQYF. The CDR3 DNA reads as TGTGCCAGCAGAACAGGGTCCGAGACCCAGTACTTC. The rearrangement links TRBV28 to TRBJ2-5, with a weak D call TRBD1 (6 bases). The V gene's germline CDR1 is MDHEN and CDR2 SYDVKM. The CDR3 is 12 amino acids. Trimming shortened V by 6 bases and J by 5 bases, and 10 bases separated the two germline ends. The variable domain in full, completed from reference TRBV28 and TRBJ2-5, reads DVKVTQSSRYLVKRTGEKVFLECVQDMDHENMFWYRQDPGLGLRLIYFSYDVKMKEKGDIPEGYSVSREKKERFSLILESASTNQTSMYLCASRTGSETQYFGPGTRLLVL.

The chain combines TRBV5-1 with TRBJ2-7; TRBD2 agrees at 8 bases. The CDR3 length is 11 residues. Per germline, CDR1 SGHRS and CDR2 YFSETQ. V lost 5 bases to trimming and J lost 6 bases; unmatched junction nucleotides: 1. The CDR3 DNA follows: TGCGCCAGCAGACGGGGGGGCGAGCAGTACTTC. Translating it yields CASRRGGEQYF. The full variable domain, its missing parts supplied by reference TRBV5-1 and TRBJ2-7, is KAGVTQTPRYLIKTRGQQVTLSCSPISGHRSVSWYQQTPGQGLQFLFEYFSETQRNKGNFPGRFSGRQFSNSRSEMNVSTLELGDSALYLCASRRGGEQYFGPGTRLTVT.

For the CDR3, the DNA is TGTGCCAGCAGCTTTTCCTTAAGCGGGAGGTCCGGGGAGCTGTTTTTT. This gives the protein CASSFSLSGRSGELFF. V is TRBV14 and J is TRBJ2-2; 9 positions match TRBD2. In germline, CDR1 is SGHDN, CDR2 FVKESK. This CDR3 contains 16 residues. J was trimmed by 6 bases and V by 5 bases; bases with no gene match: 10.